These T cell receptor beta chains were read from a single sample in a study of neurological immune-mediated disorders. A single record per CDR3 protein comes from TCRdb applying MiXCR to the 5' RACE reads. The sample records 55,000 to 65,000 distinct CDR3 sequences, roughly 3.2% being singletons. The sequenced material came from PBMCs. Every receptor here comes from a woman in her 30s with multiple sclerosis. Each CDR3 is given with its conserved first and last residue. D genes are given only for firm matches. Clone size appears in some rows only: once, few, many, or a class for an expanded clone.

>many|TRBJ2-5|.|TRBV7-8
CASSLTPPPGAGETQYF
TGTGCCAGCAGCTTAACCCCCCCCCCTGGGGCAGGAGAGACCCAGTACTTC
>many|TRBJ2-7|.|TRBV7-7
CASSPGNFPYEQYF
TGTGCTAGCAGCCCCGGCAATTTCCCCTACGAGCAGTACTTC
>many|TRBJ2-7|.|TRBV5-1
CASSPRGSYEQYF
TGCGCCAGCAGCCCGCGAGGGTCTTACGAGCAGTACTTC
>few|TRBJ2-5|.|TRBV20-1
CSARDTPWASAQETQYF
TGCAGTGCTAGAGATACCCCTTGGGCTAGTGCCCAAGAGACCCAGTACTTC
>many|TRBJ2-1|TRBD2|TRBV20-1
CSARTRTSDPYNEQFF
TGCAGTGCTAGAACCAGGACTAGCGATCCGTACAATGAGCAGTTCTTC
>many|TRBJ2-3|.|TRBV28
CASMVGMDDTQYF
TGTGCCAGCATGGTCGGGATGGACGATACGCAGTATTTT
>many|TRBJ2-4|TRBD1|TRBV7-9
CASSLWPGQGPENIQYF
TGTGCCAGCAGCTTGTGGCCGGGACAGGGACCCGAAAACATTCAGTACTTC
>many|TRBJ2-5|.|TRBV5-1
CASSPSLQETQYF
TGCGCCAGCAGCCCTAGCCTCCAAGAGACCCAGTACTTC
>many|TRBJ2-2|.|TRBV5-1
CASSSTGTPAGELFF
TGCGCCAGCAGCAGCACCGGGACACCTGCCGGGGAGCTGTTTTTT
>many|TRBJ2-7|.|TRBV29-1
CSAIAGRSYEQYF
TGCAGCGCCATCGCCGGACGGAGTTACGAGCAGTACTTC
>many|TRBJ1-3|.|TRBV3-1
CASSQEQILGNTIYF
TGTGCCAGCAGCCAAGAACAGATCCTCGGAAACACCATATATTTT
>few|TRBJ2-2|.|TRBV18
CASSTVRGELFF
TGTGCCAGCTCAACGGTCCGCGGGGAGCTGTTTTTT
>.|TRBJ2-1|.|TRBV12-3/TRBV12-4
CASSLIGSRDEQFF
TGTGCCAGCAGTTTAATCGGGAGTAGAGATGAGCAGTTCTTC
>many|TRBJ2-1|.|TRBV5-1
CASSFGNNEQFF
TGCGCCAGCAGCTTTGGCAACAATGAGCAGTTCTTC
>many|TRBJ2-7|TRBD2|TRBV9
CASSVRSGTYEQYF
TGTGCCAGCAGCGTGCGTAGCGGGACCTACGAGCAGTACTTC
>.|TRBJ2-5|.|TRBV29-1
CSVSEVPGETQYF
TGCAGCGTGTCCGAGGTCCCAGGGGAGACCCAGTACTTC
>many|TRBJ2-2|.|TRBV12-3/TRBV12-4
CASIMGQSPTGELFF
TGTGCCAGCATAATGGGGCAGAGCCCCACCGGGGAGCTGTTTTTT
>many|TRBJ2-5|.|TRBV5-1
CASSPDRRETQYF
TGCGCCAGCAGCCCAGACCGGCGAGAGACCCAGTACTTC
>many|TRBJ2-5|.|TRBV18
CASSSTLRAQETQYF
TGTGCCAGCTCATCAACCCTTAGGGCCCAAGAGACCCAGTACTTC
>many|TRBJ1-2|.|TRBV9
CASSAAPGQHYGYTF
TGTGCCAGCAGCGCCGCCCCTGGACAGCACTATGGCTACACCTTC
>many|TRBJ1-1|TRBD1|TRBV7-9
CASSLAGQGEKAFF
TGTGCCAGCAGCTTAGCGGGACAGGGTGAAAAAGCTTTCTTT
>many|TRBJ2-2|TRBD2|TRBV20-1
CSARDAGGPGAGELFF
TGCAGTGCTAGAGATGCGGGGGGGCCTGGGGCCGGGGAGCTGTTTTTT
>many|TRBJ2-1|.|TRBV9
CASSANPTWGNEQFF
TGTGCCAGCAGCGCGAACCCAACCTGGGGAAATGAGCAGTTCTTC
>many|TRBJ2-7|TRBD2|TRBV20-1
CSAPRGLAGSYEQYF
TGCAGTGCTCCCCGCGGACTAGCGGGTTCCTACGAGCAGTACTTC
>many|TRBJ2-7|.|TRBV20-1
CSARVSVYEQYF
TGCAGTGCCAGGGTCTCGGTGTACGAGCAGTACTTC
>many|TRBJ1-2|TRBD1|TRBV5-1
CASSWARQGRSYGYTF
TGCGCCAGCAGCTGGGCTCGACAGGGCAGGAGCTATGGCTACACCTTC
>many|TRBJ1-1|TRBD1|TRBV20-1
CSTYRGGMNTEAFF
TGCAGTACCTACAGGGGAGGGATGAACACTGAAGCTTTCTTT